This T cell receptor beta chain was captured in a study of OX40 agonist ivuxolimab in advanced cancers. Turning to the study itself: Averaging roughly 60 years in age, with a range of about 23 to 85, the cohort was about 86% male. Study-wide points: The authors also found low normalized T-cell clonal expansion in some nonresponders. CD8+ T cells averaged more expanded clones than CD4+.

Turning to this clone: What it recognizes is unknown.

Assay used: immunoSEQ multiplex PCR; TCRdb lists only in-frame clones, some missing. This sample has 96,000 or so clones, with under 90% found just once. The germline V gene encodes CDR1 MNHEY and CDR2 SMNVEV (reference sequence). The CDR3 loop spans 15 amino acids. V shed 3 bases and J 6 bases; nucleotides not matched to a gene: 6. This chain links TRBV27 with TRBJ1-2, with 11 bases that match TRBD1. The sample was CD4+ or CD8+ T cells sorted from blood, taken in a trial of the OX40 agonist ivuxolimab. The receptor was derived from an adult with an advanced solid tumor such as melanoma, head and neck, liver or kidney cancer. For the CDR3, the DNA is TGTGCCAGCAGTTTTGGACAGGGGGCCCTCGATGGCTACACCTTC. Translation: CASSFGQGALDGYTF.